The 24 T cell receptor beta chains listed next were all sequenced from one sample in a study of blood T cell repertoires in COVID-19. Clones were sequenced by immunoSEQ multiplex PCR, and TCRdb holds only the in-frame ones, with some missing. The sample records 200,000 to 250,000 clones, almost 85% being singletons. Sequenced material: peripheral blood. These receptor sequences come from an elderly woman with acute or convalescent COVID-19.

This chain joins TRBV28 and TRBJ1-1, with D perhaps matching TRBD1 (6 bases). CDR3 length: 15 residues. V lost 4 bases, J lost 1 base, and 13 bases lay in between. Per the germline V gene, CDR1 is MDHEN and CDR2 is SYDVKM. CDR3 DNA sequence: TGTGCCAGCAGTTCCTCCTGGGGACAGAACACTGAAGCTTTCTTT. Translated: CASSSSWGQNTEAFF.

The J gene is TRBJ2-1, the V gene TRBV6-2 or TRBV6-3; 10 nucleotides line up with TRBD2. The CDR3 contains 15 residues. V was clipped by 5 bases and J by 7 bases; unmatched bases: 8. Germline lookup yields CDR1 MNHEY and CDR2 SVGEGT. This chain's CDR3 is CASSQQRGGGNEQFF. CDR3 sequence (DNA): TGTGCCAGCAGTCAACAGCGGGGGGGCGGGAATGAGCAGTTCTTC.

This chain links TRBV4-3 with TRBJ1-2; D is perhaps TRBD1 (6 bases). Germline V gene lookup returns CDR1 LGHNA and CDR2 YSLEER. V was clipped by 2 bases and J by 6 bases, with 16 bases between them. The CDR3 runs to 15 residues. The CDR3 reads CASSQRQAPGHGYTF. The CDR3 DNA is TGCGCCAGCAGCCAAAGACAGGCCCCAGGCCATGGCTACACCTTC.

The chain combines TRBV11-3 with TRBJ2-1, with D perhaps TRBD2 (6 bases). V was shortened by 4 bases and J by 4 bases, with 23 bases between the two germline ends. The CDR3 is 18 residues long. Germline loops: CDR1 SGHNT, CDR2 YENEEA. The DNA of the CDR3 is TGTGCCAGCAGCTCCTCCCTCGGCGGGAAACTGATATACAATGAGCAGTTCTTC. Encoded protein: CASSSSLGGKLIYNEQFF.

V and J are TRBV7-9 and TRBJ2-7, with 8 bases that match TRBD1. The CDR3 sequence is 15 residues long. Germline-derived CDR1 and CDR2 are SEHNR and FQNEAQ (reference sequence). V lost 1 base to trimming and J lost 3 bases; unmatched junction nucleotides: 5. The CDR3 here is CASSLVAGGDYEQYF. CDR3 sequence (DNA): TGTGCCAGCAGCTTAGTGGCAGGGGGCGACTACGAGCAGTACTTC.

The gene calls are TRBV4-1 and TRBJ1-6; 7 bases are shared with TRBD1. V shed 1 base and J 7 bases; nucleotides not matched to a gene: 4. The germline gives CDR1 MGHRA, CDR2 YSYEKL. The CDR3 loop spans 15 amino acids. Here the CDR3 reads CASSQGGTVNSPLHF. The CDR3, as DNA: TGCGCCAGCAGCCAAGGTGGGACAGTAAATTCACCCCTCCACTTT.

V is TRBV5-1 and J is TRBJ2-3; D gene uncertain. V lost 3 bases to trimming and J lost 1 base, with 12 bases between them. Germline CDR1 and CDR2: SGHRS and YFSETQ. This CDR3 is built from 15 residues. CDR3 loop: CASSYGPEGTDTQYF. CDR3 in DNA: TGCGCCAGCAGCTACGGTCCCGAGGGCACAGATACGCAGTATTTT.

The chain carries TRBV6-2 or TRBV6-3 and TRBJ1-4; 8 bases align to TRBD1. CDR1 and CDR2 (germline): MNHEY, SVGEGT. V shed 0 bases, J shed 13 bases, and the junction held 7 bases outside the gene matches. The length of the CDR3 is 14 residues. In DNA form, the CDR3 reads TGTGCCAGCAGTTACTCGGACAGGGCGGATGGACTGTTTTTT. Its translation is CASSYSDRADGLFF.

This clone appeared a few times. The gene calls are TRBV7-2 and TRBJ2-3, with 10 bases aligning to TRBD2. The trim removed 4 bases at V and 2 bases at J, leaving 12 bases unmatched. Per germline, CDR1 SGHTA and CDR2 FQGNSA. The CDR3 contains 18 residues. CDR3 bases: TGTGCCAGCAGCTACACTAGCGGGACCATTCGGGACACAGATACGCAGTATTTT. Its translation is CASSYTSGTIRDTDTQYF.

The chain couples TRBV4-1 to TRBJ1-5, with D possibly matching TRBD1 (6 bases). The CDR3 is 16 amino acids. From germline, CDR1 is MGHRA and CDR2 YSYEKL. The germline V and J ends were trimmed by 1 base and 0 bases, with 10 bases remaining between them. The CDR3 DNA follows: TGCGCCAGCAGCCAAGTATTCAGGGGTAGCAATCAGCCCCAGCATTTT. It codes for CASSQVFRGSNQPQHF.

The J gene is TRBJ2-7, the V gene TRBV5-1; possibly TRBD1 for D (5 bases). The CDR3 is 15 amino acids. V was clipped by 3 bases and J by 2 bases, with 15 bases between them. Germline V lookup: CDR1 SGHRS, CDR2 YFSETQ. The CDR3 nucleotides read TGCGCCAGCAGCTCCCTCCAAATGGACACCTACGAGCAGTACTTC. Translated, it gives CASSSLQMDTYEQYF.

This rearrangement joins TRBV5-1 to TRBJ1-4; 9 bases are shared with TRBD1. V shed 0 bases and J 7 bases; nucleotides not matched to a gene: 4. This CDR3 is 15 amino acids long. Germline CDR1 reads SGHRS; CDR2 reads YFSETQ. The CDR3 DNA follows: TGCGCCAGCAGCTTGGGGGGACAGGGAGGTGAAAAACTGTTTTTT. Amino acids: CASSLGGQGGEKLFF.

The V call is TRBV27, the J call TRBJ1-1; 8 nucleotides line up with TRBD1. The junction had 8 bases not matched to a gene; V was cut back by 5 bases and J by 6 bases. The CDR3 spans 14 residues. CDR1 is MNHEY and CDR2 is SMNVEV in the germline V gene (reference sequence). In DNA form, the CDR3 reads TGTGCCAGCAGTGCCAGGGGGCCGGGGGCTGAAGCTTTCTTT. It yields the protein CASSARGPGAEAFF.

V usage is TRBV5-4 and J usage is TRBJ1-3; D call uncertain. The CDR3 contains 16 residues. From germline, CDR1 is SGHNT and CDR2 YYREEE (reference sequence). V lost 3 bases and J lost 0, with 13 bases in between. CDR3 bases: TGTGCCAGCAGCTGGGAGGGTTACCGCTCTGGAAACACCATATATTTT. Its translation: CASSWEGYRSGNTIYF.

The genes are TRBV19 and TRBJ1-2, with D possibly TRBD1 on 6 matching bases. Germline CDR1 is LNHDA and CDR2 is SQIVND (reference sequence). Between the trimmed V and J ends, which lost 5 bases and 1 base, there was a span of 8 bases. The CDR3 loop spans 13 amino acids. The CDR3 nucleotides are TGTGCCAGTAGTTACAGGGATAACTATGGCTACACCTTC. Its protein product is CASSYRDNYGYTF.

J is TRBJ2-2 and V is TRBV5-4; TRBD1 matches 7 bases. Unmatched junction bases numbered 5, after V lost 3 bases and J lost 0 bases. The CDR3 runs to 16 residues. CDR1 is SGHNT, CDR2 YYREEE, per germline (reference sequence). CDR3 DNA: TGTGCCAGCAGCTCGCCGGGACAGCCGAACACCGGGGAGCTGTTTTTT. This sequence encodes CASSSPGQPNTGELFF.

This clone was detected ten times or more. The chain carries TRBV19 and TRBJ1-1, with 8 bases fitting TRBD1. Trimming removed 6 bases from V and 1 base from J; junction bases left unmatched: 4. Germline V gene data show CDR1 as LNHDA and CDR2 as SQIVND (reference sequence). The CDR3 consists of 14 residues. The CDR3, as DNA: TGTGCCAGTAGCCCGGGACAGGCGAACACTGAAGCTTTCTTT. Amino acid sequence: CASSPGQANTEAFF.

Here the CDR3 DNA reads TGTGCCAGCAGCCAAGGCACAGGGGGCCCAGCTTTCTTT. It is translated as CASSQGTGGPAFF. This chain links TRBV3-1 (or the pseudogene TRBV3-2) with TRBJ1-1; 9 nucleotides line up with TRBD1. Germline V gives CDR1 LGHDT, CDR2 YNNKEL (reference sequence). CDR3 size: 13 residues. Trimming took 1 base from V and 10 from J; bases not matched to a gene: 4.

This clone appeared a few times. This chain connects TRBV28 to TRBJ2-7; maybe TRBD2 (6 bases). V lost 8 bases to trimming and J lost 0 bases, with 14 bases between them. Germline V gene sequence: CDR1 MDHEN, CDR2 SYDVKM. This CDR3 region has 14 residues. The CDR3 DNA follows: TGTGCCAGCGTCGGGGCGGGGAGCTCCTACGAGCAGTACTTC. Its protein product is CASVGAGSSYEQYF.

The V and J genes are TRBV7-2 and TRBJ2-3, with TRBD2 matching 12 bases. CDR3 size: 16 residues. Germline trimming cut 1 base from V and 5 bases from J; bases unmatched to any gene: 4. Per the germline V gene, CDR1 is SGHTA and CDR2 is FQGNSA. The CDR3 nucleotides read TGTGCCAGCAGCTTAGGTCTAGCGGGGGGGCAAGATACGCAGTATTTT. Its translation: CASSLGLAGGQDTQYF. The entire variable domain, with the rest obtained from reference TRBV7-2 and TRBJ2-3, is as follows: GAGVSQSPSNKVTEKGKDVELRCDPISGHTALYWYRQSLGQGLEFLIYFQGNSAPDKSGLPSDRFSAERTGGSVSTLTIQRTQQEDSAVYLCASSLGLAGGQDTQYFGPGTRLTVL.

Turning to this clone: Other DNA variants within this sample encode the same CDR3. This chain uses TRBV7-2 with TRBJ1-5, with D hard to call. The V gene's germline CDR1 is SGHTA and CDR2 FQGNSA. V lost 1 base to trimming and J lost 0 bases, with 7 bases between them. The CDR3 length is 15 residues. CDR3 loop: CASSLGSGSNQPQHF. CDR3 nucleotides: TGTGCCAGCAGCTTAGGGTCGGGTAGCAATCAGCCCCAGCATTTT. Drawing the rest from reference TRBV7-2 and TRBJ1-5, the complete variable domain is GAGVSQSPSNKVTEKGKDVELRCDPISGHTALYWYRQSLGQGLEFLIYFQGNSAPDKSGLPSDRFSAERTGGSVSTLTIQRTQQEDSAVYLCASSLGSGSNQPQHFGDGTRLSIL.

The chain employs TRBV5-4 and TRBJ2-1, with a tentative D call TRBD2 (6 bases). CDR1 SGHNT and CDR2 YYREEE come from the germline V gene (reference sequence). Trimming stripped 0 bases from V and 3 bases from J, with 13 bases between. The CDR3 contains 16 residues. CDR3 nucleotide sequence: TGTGCCAGCAGCTTGGGGGGTGGAGGGAACTACAATGAGCAGTTCTTC. The encoded protein is CASSLGGGGNYNEQFF.

This chain uses TRBV19 with TRBJ2-1, with D tentatively TRBD1 (6 bases). The V end was cut by 4 bases, the J end by 3 bases, with 13 bases between. Germline V gene data show CDR1 as LNHDA and CDR2 as SQIVND (reference sequence). CDR3 length: 15 residues. CDR3 bases: TGTGCCAGTAGTACCTACCAGGGGTACTACAATGAGCAGTTCTTC. Encoded protein: CASSTYQGYYNEQFF.

This rearrangement joins TRBV28 to TRBJ2-1; 7 bases match TRBD1. Looked up from germline, CDR1 is MDHEN and CDR2 is SYDVKM. With 4 bases clipped from V and 3 bases from J, the junction kept 12 bases outside the gene matches. CDR3 length: 17 residues. The CDR3 spells CASSSVRQGAIYNEQFF. The CDR3 DNA is TGTGCCAGCAGTTCGGTCCGACAGGGAGCAATCTACAATGAGCAGTTCTTC.